The 11 T cell receptor beta chains in this list originate from one sample, sequenced in a study of T-cell reconstitution after alpha-beta-depleted transplantation in children. A library of TCRbeta sequences, prepared with unique molecular identifiers, was generated. TCRdb reprocessed the PCR reads via MiXCR and lists one record per CDR3 protein. The repertoire holds approximately 220,000 distinct CDR3 sequences, about 15% seen once, with about 39% in the top ten. The specimen was PBMCs, mostly from graft donor cells, collected 360 days after TCRalphabeta/CD19-depleted stem cell transplant. These receptors originate from a male patient aged 2-15 years who had a stem cell transplant for acute lymphoblastic leukemia, so the T cells may come from the graft donor.

The chain carries TRBV7-9 and TRBJ2-5; 8 bases line up with TRBD1. CDR1 is SEHNR, CDR2 FQNEAQ, per germline (reference sequence). The CDR3 is 15 amino acids. Trimming at V came to 6 bases and at J to 0 bases, leaving 6 bases not matched to a gene. The CDR3 here is CASSLQGAHQETQYF. CDR3 in DNA: TGTGCCAGCAGTCTCCAGGGGGCTCACCAAGAGACCCAGTACTTC.

This clonotype was observed a handful of times. The chain uses TRBV5-1 and TRBJ1-5; D is unclear. The CDR3 is 16 residues long. With 4 bases removed from V and 1 base from J, the gap between germline ends came to 15 bases. CDR1 and CDR2 (germline): SGHRS, YFSETQ. For the CDR3, the DNA is TGCGCCAGCAGCCAAGAGCCAGCTGGGAGCAATCAGCCCCAGCATTTT. Its protein product is CASSQEPAGSNQPQHF.

This clonotype has ten or more counts. The chain links TRBV12-3 or TRBV12-4 to TRBJ2-1, with D perhaps matching TRBD1 (6 bases). CDR3 length: 16 residues. V was trimmed by 2 bases and J by 4 bases, leaving 15 bases between them. The CDR3 bases are TGTGCCAGCAGTTTATTCGGGACAAGTAGATACAATGAGCAGTTCTTC. This gives the protein CASSLFGTSRYNEQFF.

This clonotype turned up a few times. The chain is built from TRBV10-3 and TRBJ2-7, with D tentatively TRBD1 or TRBD2 (5 bases each). The length of the CDR3 is 12 residues. From germline, CDR1 is ENHRY and CDR2 SYGVKD. CDR3 nucleotides: TGTGCCATCAGTGAGAACTCAGGGACCCTACGAGTC. Protein sequence: CAISENSGTLRV.

The gene calls are TRBV30 and TRBJ2-3; 13 positions match TRBD2. The CDR3 runs 16 residues. Unmatched junction bases numbered 3, after V lost 1 base and J lost 2 bases. Germline V gene lookup returns CDR1 GTSNPN and CDR2 SVGIG (reference sequence). CDR3 bases: TGTGCCTGGAGTGAAGGACTAGCGGGGGCCACAGATACGCAGTATTTT. Amino acid sequence: CAWSEGLAGATDTQYF.

In its sample, this clonotype was seen a few times. This sequence joins TRBV27 and TRBJ1-6, with 8 bases identical to TRBD1. Per germline, CDR1 MNHEY and CDR2 SMNVEV (reference sequence). The V and J ends lost 6 bases and 8 bases, in that order; junction bases with no gene match: 3. There are 13 residues in the CDR3. The CDR3 DNA is TGTGCCAGCAGCGGACAGGGAGATTCACCCCTCCACTTT. Translation: CASSGQGDSPLHF.

The chain links TRBV11-3 to TRBJ2-1; D is undetermined. The V end lost 5 bases, the J end lost 0 bases, and 11 bases lay between the germline ends. CDR1 and CDR2 from the germline V gene are SGHNT and YENEEA. There are 15 residues in the CDR3. CDR3 protein: CASSDLASSYNEQFF. The CDR3 nucleotides read TGTGCCAGCAGCGACTTGGCCAGCTCCTACAATGAGCAGTTCTTC.

This clonotype was found a few times. The genes are TRBV10-3 and TRBJ2-2; D is possibly TRBD1 (5 bases). The germline V gene encodes CDR1 ENHRY and CDR2 SYGVKD. This CDR3 is 15 amino acids long. Trimming shortened V by 4 bases and J by 4 bases, and 13 bases separated the two germline ends. The CDR3 region has the DNA TGTGCCATCAGTGGGGGCACGGATCCCACCGGGGAGCTGTTTTTT. Protein sequence: CAISGGTDPTGELFF.

This clonotype was counted at least ten times. Its ends do not fully match the called genes, so a read error is possible. V usage is TRBV11-2 and J usage is TRBJ2-7, with D possibly matching TRBD2 (5 bases). The germline V gene has CDR1 SGHAT and CDR2 FQNNGV. The CDR3 is made up of 12 amino acids. CDR3 loop: CASSLGSHEQYF. The CDR3 region has the DNA TGTGCCAGCAGTTTAGGGAGCCACGAGCAGTACTTC.

This clonotype was picked up a small number of times. The chain uses TRBV9 and TRBJ1-1; no clear D. Per germline, CDR1 SGDLS and CDR2 YYNGEE. Trimming took 0 bases from V and 2 from J, leaving 11 bases between them. This CDR3 comprises 15 residues. The CDR3 region is CASSVDWAANTEAFF. DNA for the CDR3: TGTGCCAGCAGCGTAGATTGGGCCGCTAACACTGAAGCTTTCTTT.

Only a few counts were recorded for this clonotype. The CDR3 coding sequence is TGTGCCAGCAGTGGGGGAGCACTCCAAGAGACCCAGTACTTC. The encoded protein is CASSGGALQETQYF. V usage is TRBV2 and J usage is TRBJ2-5; D might be TRBD2 (5 bases). The germline gives CDR1 SNHLY, CDR2 FYNNEI. The CDR3 is 14 amino acids. V was cut by 4 bases and J by 1 base, with 10 bases left in between.